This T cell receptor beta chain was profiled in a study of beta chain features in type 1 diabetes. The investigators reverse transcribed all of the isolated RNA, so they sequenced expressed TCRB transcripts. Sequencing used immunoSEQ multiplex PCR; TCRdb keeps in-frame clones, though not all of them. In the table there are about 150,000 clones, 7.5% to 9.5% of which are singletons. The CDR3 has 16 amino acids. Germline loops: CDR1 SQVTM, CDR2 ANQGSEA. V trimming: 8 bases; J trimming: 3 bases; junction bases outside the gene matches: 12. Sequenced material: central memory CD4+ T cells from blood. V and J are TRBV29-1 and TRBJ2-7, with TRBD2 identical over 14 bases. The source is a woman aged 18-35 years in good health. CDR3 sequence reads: CSTSSGTSGSFYEQYF. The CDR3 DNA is TGCAGCACCTCAAGCGGGACTAGCGGGAGTTTCTACGAGCAGTACTTC.